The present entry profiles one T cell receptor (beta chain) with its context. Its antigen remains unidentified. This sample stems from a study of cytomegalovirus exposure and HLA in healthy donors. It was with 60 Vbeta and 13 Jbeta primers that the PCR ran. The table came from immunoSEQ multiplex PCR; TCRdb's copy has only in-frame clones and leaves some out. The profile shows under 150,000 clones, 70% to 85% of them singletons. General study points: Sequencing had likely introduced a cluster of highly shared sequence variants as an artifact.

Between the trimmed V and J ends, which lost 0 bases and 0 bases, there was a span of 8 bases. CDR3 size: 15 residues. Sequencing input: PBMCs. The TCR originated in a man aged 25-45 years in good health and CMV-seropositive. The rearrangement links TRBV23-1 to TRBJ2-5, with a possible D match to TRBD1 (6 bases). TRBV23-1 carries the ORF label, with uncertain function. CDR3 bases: TGCGCCAGCAGTCAATCGGGACACTACCAAGAGACCCAGTACTTC. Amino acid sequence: CASSQSGHYQETQYF.